Below are 17 T cell receptor beta chains sequenced from a single sample in a study of Tregs in tolerant kidney transplant recipients. These TCRs are of unknown antigen specificity. The repertoire was sequenced with immunoSEQ multiplex PCR; TCRdb's copy has only in-frame clones and lacks some. The table has 15,000 to 20,000 clones, about two thirds seen once. Specimen: Tregs from blood cultured with allogeneic cells. These receptors all stem from a human donor in good health.

There are a few counts of this clone. The chain joins TRBV15 to TRBJ2-1; TRBD2 matches 13 bases. Germline V gene lookup returns CDR1 LNHNV and CDR2 YYDKDF (reference sequence). This CDR3 spans 15 amino acids. The junction had 7 bases not matched to a gene; V was cut back by 6 bases and J by 8 bases. The CDR3 region has the DNA TGTGCCACCAGTCCACTAGCGGGGGGGCGGGATGAGCAGTTCTTC. Amino acids: CATSPLAGGRDEQFF.

The rearrangement links TRBV27 to TRBJ1-1; no firm D call. V was cut by 3 bases and J by 1 base, with 12 bases left in between. Germline CDR1 and CDR2: MNHEY and SMNVEV (reference sequence). CDR3 size: 15 residues. CDR3 sequence (DNA): TGTGCCAGCAGTTTTTCCTGGGCAGGGAACACTGAAGCTTTCTTT. Protein: CASSFSWAGNTEAFF.

This rearrangement joins TRBV21-1 to TRBJ1-1; the D call TRBD1 from the table was never checked on the DNA. TRBV21-1 is given as a pseudogene. The CDR3 is 20 residues long. This chain's CDR3 is CASSKLPDRNIPLGNTEAFF. The CDR3 region has the DNA TGTGCCAGCAGCAAACTCCCGGACAGGAACATACCTCTGGGGAACACTGAAGCTTTCTTT.

This clone was seen only a few times. The CDR3 protein is CASSWGTGRGETQYF. The CDR3 DNA follows: TGTGCCAGCAGCTGGGGGACAGGCCGAGGGGAGACCCAGTACTTC. V usage is TRBV7-2 and J usage is TRBJ2-5, with 8 bases matching TRBD1. The CDR3 is 15 amino acids. CDR1 and CDR2 from the germline V gene are SGHTA and FQGNSA. V gave up 4 bases and J gave up 5 bases; unmatched junction bases: 9.

J is TRBJ2-7 and V is TRBV6-1; 11 bases fit TRBD1. With V trimmed by 6 bases and J by 6 bases, 7 bases remained unmatched. The V gene's germline CDR1 is MNHNS and CDR2 SASEGT. The CDR3 is 14 amino acids. The CDR3 protein is CASRAWGQGGEQYF. Here the CDR3 DNA reads TGTGCCAGCAGAGCATGGGGACAGGGGGGCGAGCAGTACTTC.

This clone counts as medium-sized (0.01 to 0.1%). The chain couples TRBV5-1 to TRBJ1-4; a possible D gene is TRBD1 (5 bases). V shed 3 bases and J shed 7 bases, with 19 bases lying between them. This CDR3 has 16 residues. Germline CDR1 reads SGHRS; CDR2 reads YFSETQ. CDR3 sequence reads: CASSSLQGGGSEKLFF. DNA for the CDR3: TGCGCCAGCAGCTCCCTCCAGGGCGGAGGAAGTGAAAAACTGTTTTTT.

A few counts support this clone. Here the CDR3 DNA reads TGTGCCTGGAGCGCAAGCGGGAGGATCTACAATGAGCAGTTCTTC. This encodes CAWSASGRIYNEQFF. The chain is built from TRBV30 and TRBJ2-1; TRBD2 aligns across 9 bases. The length of the CDR3 is 15 residues. V shed 3 bases, J shed 3 bases, and the junction held 6 bases outside the gene matches. Germline loops: CDR1 GTSNPN, CDR2 SVGIG (reference sequence).

The CDR3 here is CASSPIEWSLNEKLFF. CDR3 nucleotide sequence: TGTGCCAGCTCACCAATAGAGTGGAGCCTTAATGAAAAACTGTTTTTT. The chain is built from TRBV18 and TRBJ1-4; D unresolved. CDR1 and CDR2 (germline): KGHSH, LQKENI. The CDR3 contains 16 residues. The V and J ends lost 2 bases and 4 bases respectively, with 14 bases between them.

The chain links TRBV19 to TRBJ2-5, with 15 bases identical to TRBD2. Germline trimming cut 5 bases from V and 7 bases from J; bases unmatched to any gene: 11. The CDR3 sequence is 17 residues long. CDR1 and CDR2 (germline): LNHDA, SQIVND (reference sequence). The CDR3 loop reads CASSFGTSGGSLGTQYF. The CDR3 nucleotides read TGTGCCAGTAGTTTCGGGACTAGCGGGGGGTCGTTGGGGACCCAGTACTTC.

The V gene is TRBV19, the J gene TRBJ1-2; D gene unclear. The CDR3 has 16 amino acids. CDR1 is LNHDA, CDR2 SQIVND, per germline (reference sequence). The V gene lost 4 bases and the J gene lost 5 bases, with 20 bases spanning the gap. CDR3 region: CASSKYMTNRKYGYTF. The CDR3 nucleotides read TGTGCCAGTAGTAAATACATGACAAATCGAAAGTATGGCTACACCTTC. Full variable domain (remainder filled in from reference TRBV19 and TRBJ1-2): DGGITQSPKYLFRKEGQNVTLSCEQNLNHDAMYWYRQDPGQGLRLIYYSQIVNDFQKGDIAEGYSVSREKKESFPLTVTSAQKNPTAFYLCASSKYMTNRKYGYTFGSGTRLTVV.

The rearrangement links TRBV18 to TRBJ1-2, with D possibly being TRBD1 (5 bases). Deletions cut 3 bases from V and 3 bases from J, with 11 bases between. Germline V CDR1 and CDR2: KGHSH, LQKENI. This CDR3 region has 14 residues. CDR3 nucleotides: TGTGCCAGCTCACCGGTGGGGCGCGACTATGGCTACACCTTC. Encoded protein: CASSPVGRDYGYTF.

The chain couples TRBV30 to TRBJ2-7; 7 nucleotides align to TRBD2. Trimming took 4 bases from V and 3 from J; bases not matched to a gene: 0. The length of the CDR3 is 11 residues. CDR1 and CDR2 from the germline V gene are GTSNPN and SVGIG (reference sequence). The CDR3 nucleotides read TGTGCCTGGACTAGCGGCTACGAGCAGTACTTC. Its protein product is CAWTSGYEQYF. The full variable domain, in which reference TRBV30 and TRBJ2-7 provide the parts outside the CDR3, is SQTIHQWPATLVQPVGSPLSLECTVEGTSNPNLYWYRQAAGRGLQLLFYSVGIGQISSEVPQNLSASRPQDRQFILSSKKLLLSDSGFYLCAWTSGYEQYFGPGTRLTVT.

The sample holds a few counts of this clone. This chain connects TRBV6-5 to TRBJ1-6, with D unresolved. Germline CDR1 and CDR2: MNHEY and SVGAGI. The CDR3 contains 16 residues. Between the trimmed V and J ends, which lost 1 base and 0 bases, there was a span of 7 bases. DNA of the CDR3: TGTGCCAGCAGTTACTTATTAACCTCCTATAATTCACCCCTCCACTTT. Encoded protein: CASSYLLTSYNSPLHF.

The genes are TRBV6-5 and TRBJ2-1; D remains ambiguous. There are 14 residues in the CDR3. Per germline, CDR1 MNHEY and CDR2 SVGAGI. V was shortened by 5 bases and J by 0 bases, with 8 bases between the two germline ends. The CDR3 nucleotides are TGTGCCAGCAGTAGGGATCACTCCTACAATGAGCAGTTCTTC. Translation gives CASSRDHSYNEQFF.

The chain joins TRBV9 to TRBJ1-6; 8 bases fit TRBD1. This CDR3 contains 14 residues. Germline V gene sequence: CDR1 SGDLS, CDR2 YYNGEE. Trimming cost V 0 bases and J 9 bases; bases outside gene matches: 2. The CDR3 bases are TGTGCCAGCAGCGTAGGACAGGGGTTTTCACCCCTCCACTTT. Its translation: CASSVGQGFSPLHF.

The sample holds a few counts of this clone. The J gene is TRBJ2-3, the V gene TRBV10-1; 12 bases map to TRBD2. Per germline, CDR1 WNHNN and CDR2 SYGVQD (reference sequence). V shed 5 bases, J shed 2 bases, and the junction held 5 bases outside the gene matches. The CDR3 totals 16 residues. CDR3 in DNA: TGCGCCAGCAGTCGCGGACTAGCGGGACTCACAGATACGCAGTATTTT. It specifies CASSRGLAGLTDTQYF.

Only one count was recorded for this clone. The V gene is TRBV6-5, the J gene TRBJ2-2; 7 positions agree with TRBD1. Germline values: CDR1 MNHEY, CDR2 SVGAGI. V lost 8 bases to trimming and J lost 2 bases; unmatched junction nucleotides: 2. This CDR3 is built from 13 residues. Written as DNA, the CDR3 is TGTGCCAGCCGGGACAGCAACACCGGGGAGCTGTTTTTT. Protein product: CASRDSNTGELFF.